Detailed here is one TCR beta chain. The data were obtained in a study of blood T cell repertoires in COVID-19. Study overall: Material from acute and convalescent COVID-19 was sourced from the United States, Italy and Spain. The cDNA or gDNA used as material had been derived from T cells, B-cell-depleted T cells, or PBMCs.

Authors' analysis steps: Cell counts per sample came from amplifying reference gene primers. The table came from immunoSEQ multiplex PCR; TCRdb's copy has only in-frame clones and leaves some out. V and J calls and clone size are those listed in that table; D and trimming were worked out from the DNA. The data contain under 150,000 clones, approximately 80% of them singletons. The CDR3 spans 16 residues. V gave up 1 base and J gave up 0 bases, with 10 bases separating them. Germline CDR1 LGHDT, CDR2 YNNKEL (reference sequence). The genes are TRBV3-1 (or the pseudogene TRBV3-2) and TRBJ1-3; TRBD1 might be the D (5 bases). Source material: peripheral blood. The source is a woman aged 55 to 70 with active or convalescent COVID-19. In DNA form, the CDR3 reads TGTGCCAGCAGCCAAGGTGGCGGGGCCTCTGGAAACACCATATATTTT. This encodes CASSQGGGASGNTIYF.